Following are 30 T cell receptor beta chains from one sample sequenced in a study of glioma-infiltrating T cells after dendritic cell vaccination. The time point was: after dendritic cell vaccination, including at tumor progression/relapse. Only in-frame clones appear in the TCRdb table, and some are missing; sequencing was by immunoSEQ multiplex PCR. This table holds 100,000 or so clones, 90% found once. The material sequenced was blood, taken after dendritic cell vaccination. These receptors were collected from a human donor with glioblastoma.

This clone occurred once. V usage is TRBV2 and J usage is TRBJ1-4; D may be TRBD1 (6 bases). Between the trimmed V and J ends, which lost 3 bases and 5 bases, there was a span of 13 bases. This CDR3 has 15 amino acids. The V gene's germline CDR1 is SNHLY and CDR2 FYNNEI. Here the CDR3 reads CASSETRGGNEKLFF. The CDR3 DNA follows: TGTGCCAGCAGTGAGACCCGGGGGGGCAATGAAAAACTGTTTTTT.

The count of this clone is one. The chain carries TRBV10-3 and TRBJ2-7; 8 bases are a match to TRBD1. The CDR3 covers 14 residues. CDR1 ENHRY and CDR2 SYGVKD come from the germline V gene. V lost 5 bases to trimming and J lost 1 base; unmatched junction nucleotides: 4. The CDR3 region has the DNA TGTGCCATCAGTACCGGGACAGGTTCCTACGAGCAGTACTTC. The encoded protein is CAISTGTGSYEQYF.

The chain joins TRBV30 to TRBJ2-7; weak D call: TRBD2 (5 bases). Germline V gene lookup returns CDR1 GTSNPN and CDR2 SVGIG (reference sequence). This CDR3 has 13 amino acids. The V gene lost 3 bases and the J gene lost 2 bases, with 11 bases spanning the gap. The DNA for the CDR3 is TGTGCCTGGAGGAAGAGCGGTACCTACGAGCAGTACTTC. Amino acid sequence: CAWRKSGTYEQYF.

The CDR3 loop is CAIGPSPYEQYF. CDR3 bases: TGTGCCATCGGGCCATCCCCCTACGAGCAGTACTTC. The chain links TRBV10-3 to TRBJ2-7; the D is unclear. Trimming shortened V by 8 bases and J by 2 bases, and 10 bases separated the two germline ends. Per the germline V gene, CDR1 is ENHRY and CDR2 is SYGVKD. The CDR3 has 12 residues.

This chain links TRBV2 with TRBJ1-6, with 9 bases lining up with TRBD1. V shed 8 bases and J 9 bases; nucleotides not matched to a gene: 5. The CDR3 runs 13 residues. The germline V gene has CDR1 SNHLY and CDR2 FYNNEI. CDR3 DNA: TGTGCCAGCGAGACAGGGGGTATTTCACCCCTCCACTTT. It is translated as CASETGGISPLHF.

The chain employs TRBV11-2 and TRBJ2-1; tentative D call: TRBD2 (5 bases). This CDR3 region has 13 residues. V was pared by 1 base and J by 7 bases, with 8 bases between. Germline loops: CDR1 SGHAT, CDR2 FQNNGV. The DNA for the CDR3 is TGTGCCAGCAGCTTAGGTACTAGTAATGAGCAGTTCTTC. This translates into CASSLGTSNEQFF.

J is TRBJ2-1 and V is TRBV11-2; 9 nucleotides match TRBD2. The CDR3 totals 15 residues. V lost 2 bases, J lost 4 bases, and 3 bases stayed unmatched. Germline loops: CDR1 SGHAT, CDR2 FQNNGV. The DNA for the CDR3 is TGTGCCAGCAGCTTATCCAGCGGGGGGTACAATGAGCAGTTCTTC. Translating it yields CASSLSSGGYNEQFF.

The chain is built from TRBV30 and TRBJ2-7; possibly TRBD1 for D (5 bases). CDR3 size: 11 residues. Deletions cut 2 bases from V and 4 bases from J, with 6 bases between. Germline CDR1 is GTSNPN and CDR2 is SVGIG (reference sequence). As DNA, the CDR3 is TGTGCCTGGAGTAGGGGTTACGAGCAGTACTTC. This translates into CAWSRGYEQYF.

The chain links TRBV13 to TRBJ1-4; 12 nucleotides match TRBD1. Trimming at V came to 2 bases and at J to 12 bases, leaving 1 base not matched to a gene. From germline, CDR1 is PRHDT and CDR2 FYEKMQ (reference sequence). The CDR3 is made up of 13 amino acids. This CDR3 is CASSLRDRGQLFF. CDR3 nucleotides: TGTGCCAGCAGCTTACGGGACAGGGGGCAACTGTTTTTT.

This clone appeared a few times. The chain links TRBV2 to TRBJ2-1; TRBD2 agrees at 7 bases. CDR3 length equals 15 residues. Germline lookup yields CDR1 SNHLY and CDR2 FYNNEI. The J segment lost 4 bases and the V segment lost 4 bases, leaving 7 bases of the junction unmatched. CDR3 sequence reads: CASSGGASGYNEQFF. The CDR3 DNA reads TGTGCCAGCAGTGGTGGGGCTAGCGGATACAATGAGCAGTTCTTC.

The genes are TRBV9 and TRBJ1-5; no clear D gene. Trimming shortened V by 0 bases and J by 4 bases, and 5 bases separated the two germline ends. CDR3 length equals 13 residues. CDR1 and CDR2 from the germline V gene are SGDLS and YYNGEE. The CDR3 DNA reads TGTGCCAGCAGCGTAGAGGAGAATCAGCCCCAGCATTTT. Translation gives CASSVEENQPQHF. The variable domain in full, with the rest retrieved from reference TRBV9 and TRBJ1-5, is DSGVTQTPKHLITATGQRVTLRCSPRSGDLSVYWYQQSLDQGLQFLIQYYNGEERAKGNILERFSAQQFPDLHSELNLSSLELGDSALYFCASSVEENQPQHFGDGTRLSIL.

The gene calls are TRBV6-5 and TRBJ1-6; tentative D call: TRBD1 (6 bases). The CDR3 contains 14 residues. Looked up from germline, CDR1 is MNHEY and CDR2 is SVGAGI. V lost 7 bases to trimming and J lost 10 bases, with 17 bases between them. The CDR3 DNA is TGTGCCAGCATGAGGGGGGGGCGAGCCTCACCCCTCCACTTT. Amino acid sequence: CASMRGGRASPLHF.

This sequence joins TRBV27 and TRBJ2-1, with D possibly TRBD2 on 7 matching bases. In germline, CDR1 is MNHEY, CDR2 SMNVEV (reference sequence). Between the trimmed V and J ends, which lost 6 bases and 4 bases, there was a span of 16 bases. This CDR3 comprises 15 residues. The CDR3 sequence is CASRRGAGDYNEQFF. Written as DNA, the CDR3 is TGTGCCAGCAGGAGGGGGGCGGGAGATTACAATGAGCAGTTCTTC.

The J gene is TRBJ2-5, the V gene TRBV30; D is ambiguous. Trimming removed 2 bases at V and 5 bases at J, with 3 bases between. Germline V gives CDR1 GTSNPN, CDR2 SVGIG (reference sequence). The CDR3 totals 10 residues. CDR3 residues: CAWSRETQYF. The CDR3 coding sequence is TGTGCCTGGAGTCGGGAGACCCAGTACTTC.

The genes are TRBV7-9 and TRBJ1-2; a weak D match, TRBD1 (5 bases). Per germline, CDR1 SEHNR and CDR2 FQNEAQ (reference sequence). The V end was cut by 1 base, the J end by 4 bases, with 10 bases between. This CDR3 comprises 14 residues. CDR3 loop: CASSLEGRGYGYTF. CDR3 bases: TGTGCCAGCAGCTTAGAGGGGCGCGGCTATGGCTACACCTTC.

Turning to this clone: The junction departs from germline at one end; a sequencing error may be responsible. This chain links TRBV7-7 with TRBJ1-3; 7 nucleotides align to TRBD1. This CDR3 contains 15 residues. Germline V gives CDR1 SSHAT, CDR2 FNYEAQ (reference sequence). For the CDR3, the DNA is TGTGCTAGCAGCTCCGGGACAGCCTCTGGAAACACCATATATTTT. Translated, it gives CASSSGTASGNTIYF.

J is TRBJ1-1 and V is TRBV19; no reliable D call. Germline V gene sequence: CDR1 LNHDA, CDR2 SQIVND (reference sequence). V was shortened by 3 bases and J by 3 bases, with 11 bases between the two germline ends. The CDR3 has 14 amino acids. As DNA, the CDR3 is TGTGCCAGTAGTATCGAGGGTTTGGACACTGAAGCTTTCTTT. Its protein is CASSIEGLDTEAFF. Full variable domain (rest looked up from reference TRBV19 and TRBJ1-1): DGGITQSPKYLFRKEGQNVTLSCEQNLNHDAMYWYRQDPGQGLRLIYYSQIVNDFQKGDIAEGYSVSREKKESFPLTVTSAQKNPTAFYLCASSIEGLDTEAFFGQGTRLTVV.

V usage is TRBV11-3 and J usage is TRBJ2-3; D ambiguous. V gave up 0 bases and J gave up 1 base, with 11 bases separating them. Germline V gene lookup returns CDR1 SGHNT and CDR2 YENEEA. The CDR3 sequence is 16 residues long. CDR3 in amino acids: CASSLDVQSRTDTQYF. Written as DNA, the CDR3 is TGTGCCAGCAGCTTAGATGTGCAGTCTCGCACAGATACGCAGTATTTT.

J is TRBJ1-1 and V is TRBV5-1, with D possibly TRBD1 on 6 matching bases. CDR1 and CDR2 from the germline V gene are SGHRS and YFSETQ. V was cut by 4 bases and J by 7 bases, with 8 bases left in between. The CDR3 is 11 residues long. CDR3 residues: CASSAQGEAFF. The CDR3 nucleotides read TGCGCCAGCAGCGCACAGGGTGAAGCTTTCTTT.

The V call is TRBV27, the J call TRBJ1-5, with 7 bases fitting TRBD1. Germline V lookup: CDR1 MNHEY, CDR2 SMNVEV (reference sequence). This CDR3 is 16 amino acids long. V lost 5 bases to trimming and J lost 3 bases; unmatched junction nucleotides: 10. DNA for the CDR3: TGTGCCAGCAGTCCGACGACAGGGTTCGACAATCAGCCCCAGCATTTT. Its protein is CASSPTTGFDNQPQHF.

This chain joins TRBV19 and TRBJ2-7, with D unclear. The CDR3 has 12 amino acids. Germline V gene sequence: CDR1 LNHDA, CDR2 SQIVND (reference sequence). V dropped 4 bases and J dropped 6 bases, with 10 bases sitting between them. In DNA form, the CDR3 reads TGTGCCAGTAGTACCTTCCTCGGCGAGCAGTACTTC. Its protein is CASSTFLGEQYF.

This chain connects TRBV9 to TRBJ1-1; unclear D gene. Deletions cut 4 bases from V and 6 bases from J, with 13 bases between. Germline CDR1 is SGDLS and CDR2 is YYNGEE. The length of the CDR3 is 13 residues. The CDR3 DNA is TGTGCCAGCAGCTCGGGTTTGGTTGCTGAAGCTTTCTTT. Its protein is CASSSGLVAEAFF.

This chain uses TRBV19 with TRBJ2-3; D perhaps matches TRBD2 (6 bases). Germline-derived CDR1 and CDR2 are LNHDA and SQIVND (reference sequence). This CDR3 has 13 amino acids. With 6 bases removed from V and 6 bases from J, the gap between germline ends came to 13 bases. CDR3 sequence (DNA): TGTGCCAGTAGAGGGGACTCCCTCGATACGCAGTATTTT. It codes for CASRGDSLDTQYF.

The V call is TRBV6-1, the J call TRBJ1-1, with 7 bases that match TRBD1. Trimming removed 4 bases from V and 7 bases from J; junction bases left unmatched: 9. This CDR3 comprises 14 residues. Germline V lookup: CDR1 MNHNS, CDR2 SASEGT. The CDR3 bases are TGTGCCAGCAGTGGCACCGGGACAGCGATTGAAGCTTTCTTT. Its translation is CASSGTGTAIEAFF.

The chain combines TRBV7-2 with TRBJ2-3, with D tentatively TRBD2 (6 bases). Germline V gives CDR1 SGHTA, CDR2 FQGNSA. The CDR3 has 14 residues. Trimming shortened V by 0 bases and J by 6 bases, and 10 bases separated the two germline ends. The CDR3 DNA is TGTGCCAGCAGCTTAGCCTCCGGGAGCGATACGCAGTATTTT. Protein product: CASSLASGSDTQYF.

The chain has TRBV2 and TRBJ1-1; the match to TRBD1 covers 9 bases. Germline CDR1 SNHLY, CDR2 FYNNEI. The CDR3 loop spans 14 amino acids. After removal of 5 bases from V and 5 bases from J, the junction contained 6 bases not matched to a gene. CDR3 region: CASSRQGGRTEAFF. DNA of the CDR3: TGTGCCAGCAGTCGACAGGGGGGGAGAACTGAAGCTTTCTTT.

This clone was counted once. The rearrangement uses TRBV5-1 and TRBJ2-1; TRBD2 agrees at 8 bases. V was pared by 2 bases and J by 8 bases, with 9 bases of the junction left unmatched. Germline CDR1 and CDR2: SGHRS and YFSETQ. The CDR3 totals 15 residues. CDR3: CASSFYGGALYEQFF. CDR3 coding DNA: TGCGCCAGCAGCTTCTACGGGGGGGCCTTGTATGAGCAGTTCTTC.

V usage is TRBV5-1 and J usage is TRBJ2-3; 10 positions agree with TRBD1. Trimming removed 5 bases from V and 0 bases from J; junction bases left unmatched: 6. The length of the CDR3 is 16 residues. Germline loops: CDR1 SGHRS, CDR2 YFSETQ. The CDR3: CASRRGTGDSTDTQYF. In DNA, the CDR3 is TGCGCCAGCAGGAGGGGGACAGGGGACAGCACAGATACGCAGTATTTT.

For the CDR3, the DNA is TGTGCCAGCAGCCCTCGGGGACAGGGGCAAGAGACCCAGTACTTC. It specifies CASSPRGQGQETQYF. The chain is built from TRBV7-9 and TRBJ2-5; TRBD1 matches 10 bases. The trim removed 5 bases at V and 2 bases at J, leaving 5 bases unmatched. Germline V lookup: CDR1 SEHNR, CDR2 FQNEAQ (reference sequence). This CDR3 is 15 amino acids long. Complete variable domain (other parts from reference TRBV7-9 and TRBJ2-5): DTGVSQNPRHKITKRGQNVTFRCDPISEHNRLYWYRQTLGQGPEFLTYFQNEAQLEKSRLLSDRFSAERPKGSFSTLEIQRTEQGDSAMYLCASSPRGQGQETQYFGPGTRLLVL.

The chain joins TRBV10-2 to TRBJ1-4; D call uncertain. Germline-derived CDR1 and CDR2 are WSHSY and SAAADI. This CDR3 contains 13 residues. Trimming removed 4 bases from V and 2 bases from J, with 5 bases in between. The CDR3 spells CASSVRTNEKLFF. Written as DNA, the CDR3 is TGCGCCAGCAGTGTACGGACTAATGAAAAACTGTTTTTT.